The next 15 T cell receptor beta chains were all read from a single sample in a study of blood T cell repertoires in COVID-19. Libraries were prepared by immunoSEQ multiplex PCR; TCRdb keeps only in-frame clonotypes and omits some of them. This sample has approximately 160,000 clones; around 80% occur once, and the top ten carry 4.5% to 7.5%. Sample: PBMCs or T cells enriched from blood (not recorded which). The receptors here all came from a man aged 40-55 years who had recovered from COVID-19.

The chain joins TRBV19 to TRBJ1-5; 8 bases agree with TRBD1. CDR1 is LNHDA, CDR2 SQIVND, per germline (reference sequence). The trim removed 5 bases at V and 2 bases at J, leaving 5 bases unmatched. CDR3 length: 15 amino acids. The CDR3 sequence is CASSADRARNQPQHF. Here the CDR3 DNA reads TGTGCCAGTAGTGCGGACAGGGCCCGCAATCAGCCCCAGCATTTT.

The rearrangement uses TRBV5-6 and TRBJ2-5; 15 bases fit TRBD2. Germline loops: CDR1 SGHDT, CDR2 YYEEEE. J was trimmed by 4 bases and V by 3 bases; bases with no gene match: 7. CDR3 length: 17 amino acids. The CDR3 bases are TGTGCCAGCAGCTGGACTAGCGGGGGGGCGGCGTCAGAGACCCAGTACTTC. It is translated as CASSWTSGGAASETQYF.

The chain recombines TRBV3-1 (or the pseudogene TRBV3-2) with TRBJ1-5; weak D call: TRBD1 (6 bases). Trimming stripped 0 bases from V and 9 bases from J, with 9 bases between. The CDR3 totals 13 residues. Germline-derived CDR1 and CDR2 are LGHDT and YNNKEL (reference sequence). CDR3 region: CASSQEGGRPQHF. The DNA of the CDR3 is TGTGCCAGCAGCCAAGAAGGGGGTCGGCCCCAGCATTTT.

V and J are TRBV18 and TRBJ2-7, with 8 bases matching TRBD1. This CDR3 is 15 amino acids long. Losses at the gene ends were 3 bases for V and 2 bases for J; bases not matched to a gene: 6. Germline lookup yields CDR1 KGHSH and CDR2 LQKENI. CDR3 nucleotide sequence: TGTGCCAGCTCACCGACTGGACAGGGAGCCTACGAGCAGTACGTC. Translated: CASSPTGQGAYEQYV.

This clone appeared once. The chain couples TRBV24-1 to TRBJ1-6; 7 bases fit TRBD1. The CDR3 is 14 residues long. The germline gives CDR1 KGHDR, CDR2 SFDVKD. Trimming removed 7 bases from V and 11 bases from J; junction bases left unmatched: 10. CDR3 DNA sequence: TGTGCCACCAGGGCCACAGGGGAGGAAGCACCCCTCCACTTT. Its translation: CATRATGEEAPLHF.

The genes are TRBV2 and TRBJ2-7; D is possibly TRBD2 (7 bases). The V end lost 4 bases, the J end lost 6 bases, and 19 bases lay between the germline ends. There are 15 residues in the CDR3. Germline V gene lookup returns CDR1 SNHLY and CDR2 FYNNEI. The CDR3 sequence is CASSAARGAIVEQYF. For the CDR3, the DNA is TGTGCCAGCAGTGCCGCTCGGGGGGCCATAGTCGAGCAGTACTTC.

The CDR3 is CASRFTGDDNEKLFF. Here the CDR3 DNA reads TGCGCCAGCAGGTTCACAGGGGACGATAATGAAAAACTGTTTTTT. The chain is built from TRBV5-1 and TRBJ1-4, with 7 bases aligning to TRBD1. Germline V CDR1 and CDR2: SGHRS, YFSETQ. The CDR3 runs 15 residues. The J segment lost 4 bases and the V segment lost 5 bases, leaving 8 bases of the junction unmatched.

The chain is built from TRBV2 and TRBJ1-1, with a possible D match to TRBD1 (5 bases). Germline CDR1 and CDR2: SNHLY and FYNNEI. V gave up 7 bases and J gave up 8 bases, with 17 bases separating them. CDR3 length: 13 residues. CDR3 region: CASNLDIRTEAFF. CDR3 in DNA: TGTGCCAGCAACCTGGACATTCGCACCGAAGCTTTCTTT.

V usage is TRBV11-2 and J usage is TRBJ2-7; 8 bases match TRBD2. V dropped 2 bases and J dropped 2; count of bases not matched to a gene: 5. Germline loops: CDR1 SGHAT, CDR2 FQNNGV. The CDR3 runs 15 residues. The CDR3 DNA follows: TGTGCCAGCAGCTTATCCAATAGCGGGGCCTACGAGCAGTACTTC. Its protein is CASSLSNSGAYEQYF.

V gene TRBV24-1 combines with J gene TRBJ1-3, with D perhaps TRBD1 (6 bases). The CDR3 sequence is 13 residues long. Per germline, CDR1 KGHDR and CDR2 SFDVKD. V lost 10 bases to trimming and J lost 4 bases, with 13 bases between them. As DNA, the CDR3 is TGTGCCACGTCGAGGGGGTTAGGAAACACCATATATTTT. This sequence encodes CATSRGLGNTIYF.

The CDR3 DNA follows: TGTGCCACCAGCAGACCCAGGGAGAACACTGAAGCTTTCTTT. This sequence encodes CATSRPRENTEAFF. The V gene is TRBV15, the J gene TRBJ1-1, with D possibly TRBD1 on 5 matching bases. Trimming removed 2 bases at V and 1 base at J, with 8 bases between. This CDR3 spans 14 amino acids. CDR1 and CDR2 (germline): LNHNV, YYDKDF (reference sequence). The complete variable domain, with remaining parts taken from reference TRBV15 and TRBJ1-1, reads DAMVIQNPRYQVTQFGKPVTLSCSQTLNHNVMYWYQQKSSQAPKLLFHYYDKDFNNEADTPDNFQSRRPNTSFCFLDIRSPGLGDTAMYLCATSRPRENTEAFFGQGTRLTVV.

The V gene is TRBV4-2, the J gene TRBJ2-2; TRBD1 might be the D (6 bases). Germline V gene lookup returns CDR1 LGHNA and CDR2 YNFKEQ. The CDR3 totals 16 residues. V lost 0 bases and J 5 bases, leaving 13 bases between the germline ends. The CDR3 DNA is TGTGCCAGCAGCCAAGATTTTAGCAGGGGTACCGGGGAGCTGTTTTTT. Translation: CASSQDFSRGTGELFF.

The table lists this clone with a few counts. The V and J genes are TRBV7-9 and TRBJ2-1; a weak D match, TRBD2 (6 bases). The ends were cut back, 8 bases at V and 8 bases at J, with 19 bases in the middle. CDR3 size: 14 residues. The germline gives CDR1 SEHNR, CDR2 FQNEAQ (reference sequence). CDR3 amino acids: CASGLYSAGYEQFF. The CDR3 DNA reads TGTGCCAGCGGACTCTACTCGGCGGGATATGAGCAGTTCTTC.

A single count supports this clone. V gene TRBV11-2 combines with J gene TRBJ2-1; 7 bases map to TRBD2. Germline loops: CDR1 SGHAT, CDR2 FQNNGV. Unmatched junction bases numbered 17, after V lost 5 bases and J lost 7 bases. The CDR3 runs 17 residues. DNA of the CDR3: TGTGCCAGCAGCCCCAGCCCCCCGGGGGGTAACCGGAATGAGCAGTTCTTC. Protein sequence: CASSPSPPGGNRNEQFF.

The chain combines TRBV24-1 with TRBJ2-5; 9 bases are a match to TRBD1. The J segment lost 5 bases and the V segment lost 3 bases, leaving 6 bases of the junction unmatched. CDR3 size: 15 residues. Germline assignment: CDR1 KGHDR and CDR2 SFDVKD. CDR3 DNA sequence: TGTGCCACCAGTGATGGGACAGGGTTTTGGGAGACCCAGTACTTC. Its translation: CATSDGTGFWETQYF.